The TCR beta chain under discussion was sequenced for a study of post-analysis software for immune sequencing data. Study observations and caveats: Roughly five TRBV segments were more frequent in patients than controls; TRBV5-6, TRBV5-1 and TRBV20-1 belonged to this group. Multiple sclerosis was associated with a significant reduction in normalized Chao1 diversity relative to controls.

Many counts were recorded for this clonotype. Its specificity is unknown. Researchers reported that TCR beta cDNA libraries carried unique molecular identifiers. cDNA molecules numbering roughly 500,000 came from approximately 0.91 to 9.4 million T cells. TCRdb called the PCR reads again in MiXCR, with one record for every CDR3 protein. The table lists under 200,000 distinct CDR3 sequences, over 25% of them singletons. Trimming pared 5 bases from V and 11 bases from J, leaving 10 bases between. This CDR3 has 12 residues. Sequencing input: blood. The TCR was taken from a girl between 2 and 17 years old with multiple sclerosis. J is TRBJ1-6 and V is TRBV12-3 or TRBV12-4, with no clear D. The CDR3 DNA reads as TGTGCCAGCAGTCGCTTAGAGGCACCCCTCCACTTT. Translated, it gives CASSRLEAPLHF.